These 2 T cell receptor beta chains were sequenced from one sample in a study of T cells in women clearing cervical HPV infection. Here immunoSEQ multiplex PCR was the method, and the copy in TCRdb shows in-frame clones only, minus some. The sample table sets out about 16,000 clones. Sequencing was performed on blood buffy coat. These TCRs come from a woman aged 18 to 75 with a cervical HPV16 infection that either progressed to CIN3+ or cleared (not recorded which).

With regard to this clone: The read falls 3 residues short of the CDR3 end, and the missing part is taken from the germline J gene. The rearrangement links TRBV19 to TRBJ2-1, with 9 bases that match TRBD1. V shed 5 bases, J shed 4 bases, and the junction held 9 bases outside the gene matches. The CDR3 totals 16 residues. The V gene's germline CDR1 is LNHDA and CDR2 SQIVND (reference sequence). CDR3 amino acids: CASSPITGTGYNEQFF. The covered CDR3 bases are TGTGCCAGTAGTCCGATCACCGGGACAGGGTACAATGAG. Looking up the rest from reference TRBV19 and TRBJ2-1 gives the full variable domain: DGGITQSPKYLFRKEGQNVTLSCEQNLNHDAMYWYRQDPGQGLRLIYYSQIVNDFQKGDIAEGYSVSREKKESFPLTVTSAQKNPTAFYLCASSPITGTGYNEQFFGPGTRLTVL.

Regarding this clone: The sequence runs out 3 residues before the end of the CDR3; the remainder is reconstructed from the germline J gene. V usage is TRBV29-1 and J usage is TRBJ1-1; D unclear. Germline V gene lookup returns CDR1 SQVTM and CDR2 ANQGSEA. Trimming stripped 7 bases from V and 7 bases from J, with 13 bases between. The CDR3 is 11 residues long. The CDR3 here is CSAIMGHEAFF. CDR3 DNA (partial): TGCAGCGCTATAATGGGCCATGAA.